Listed here are 12 T cell receptor beta chains from one sample, sequenced in a study of CD8+CD57+ T cells in acquired aplastic anemia. Genomic DNA constituted the template upon which TCR beta VDJ and CDR3 profiling was performed. TCRdb reanalysed the reads using MiXCR and keeps one entry per CDR3 protein. The sample includes under 350,000 distinct CDR3 sequences, 55% to 60% of them seen just once. The sequencing sample was made of sorted CD4+, CD8+, or CD8+CD57+ T cells (not recorded which) from PBMCs. These receptors came from a human donor with severe aplastic anemia or a healthy control (not recorded which).

The chain employs TRBV12-3 or TRBV12-4 and TRBJ2-5; D is ambiguous. The CDR3 spans 14 residues. V lost 8 bases, J lost 5 bases, and 18 bases lay in between. In DNA, the CDR3 is TGTGCCAGCTCCCCTGGTGCCGTCGGGGAGACCCAGTACTTC. It translates to CASSPGAVGETQYF.

The chain is built from TRBV20-1 and TRBJ1-6; D is uncertain. This CDR3 has 8 amino acids. In germline, CDR1 is DFQATT, CDR2 SNEGSKA (reference sequence). Trimming stripped 2 bases from V and 13 bases from J, with 0 bases between. Here the CDR3 reads CSARPLHF. DNA of the CDR3: TGCAGTGCTAGACCCCTCCACTTT.

Concerning this clonotype: No conserved phenylalanine or tryptophan is present at the end of the CDR3, so a read error is the likely explanation. As DNA, the CDR3 is TGTGCCAGCAGCTTAAGGACCAAGCAGTCCTACAGTGAGCAGTTCTCC. It yields the protein CASSLRTKQSYSEQFS. V and J are TRBV7-6 and TRBJ2-1, with no clear D. The CDR3 loop spans 16 amino acids. Germline V gene sequence: CDR1 SGHVS, CDR2 FNYEAQ.

This clonotype was detected many times. The chain uses TRBV27 and TRBJ2-3, with 8 bases matching TRBD1. Looked up from germline, CDR1 is MNHEY and CDR2 is SMNVEV (reference sequence). The V segment lost 6 bases and the J segment 4 bases; nucleotides outside the gene matches: 9. The CDR3 has 15 amino acids. The CDR3 sequence is CASSRRQGLADTQYF. CDR3 in DNA: TGTGCCAGCAGCCGCCGACAGGGGTTGGCAGATACGCAGTATTTT.

The CDR3 DNA follows: TGTGCCAGCAGCCCTGGGACTAGCGGGGGGCCGGAGACTGAAGCTTTCTTT. It is translated as CASSPGTSGGPETEAFF. J is TRBJ1-1 and V is TRBV7-3; possible D gene TRBD1, 6 bases. Looked up from germline, CDR1 is SGHTA and CDR2 is FQGTGA. The CDR3 is 17 amino acids. The V gene lost 5 bases and the J gene lost 5 bases, with 24 bases spanning the gap.

V usage is TRBV19 and J usage is TRBJ1-2, with 9 bases matching TRBD1. This CDR3 is 14 amino acids long. Germline lookup yields CDR1 LNHDA and CDR2 SQIVND (reference sequence). V trimming: 6 bases; J trimming: 7 bases; junction bases outside the gene matches: 9. The CDR3 nucleotides are TGTGCCAGTAGACCCGGGACAGGGATATCTGGCTACACCTTC. Translated: CASRPGTGISGYTF.

In this sample, this clonotype turned up many times. The chain links TRBV5-1 to TRBJ1-4; maybe TRBD1 (5 bases). The CDR3 is made up of 13 amino acids. Looked up from germline, CDR1 is SGHRS and CDR2 is YFSETQ. V dropped 4 bases and J dropped 10 bases, with 14 bases sitting between them. The CDR3 spells CASSPGGFGKLFF. Here the CDR3 DNA reads TGCGCCAGCAGCCCCGGGGGGTTCGGAAAACTGTTTTTT.

This clonotype was picked up many times. The chain joins TRBV6-5 to TRBJ2-6; no firm D call. From germline, CDR1 is MNHEY and CDR2 SVGAGI. The CDR3 length is 14 residues. Trimming took 5 bases from V and 0 from J, leaving 5 bases between them. The CDR3 DNA reads TGTGCCAGCAGTGGGCTCTCTGGGGCCAACGTCCTGACTTTC. Amino acids: CASSGLSGANVLTF.

As regards this clonotype: Germline is not matched at one junction end, which may reflect a read error. The gene calls are TRBV7-2 and TRBJ1-2; TRBD1 might be the D (5 bases). Germline CDR1 SGHTA, CDR2 FQGNSA. The CDR3 is 15 residues long. The CDR3 is CASSLGQGGNCGYTF. Written as DNA, the CDR3 is TGTGCCAGCAGCTTAGGCCAGGGCGGTAACTGTGGCTACACCTTC.

The V and J genes are TRBV5-1 and TRBJ2-7, with unresolved D. In germline, CDR1 is SGHRS, CDR2 YFSETQ. The CDR3 runs 15 residues. V was trimmed by 0 bases and J by 2 bases, leaving 12 bases between them. The CDR3 DNA reads as TGCGCCAGCAGCTTGGGGCCTGCGCAGACCTACGAGCAGTACTTC. It translates to CASSLGPAQTYEQYF.

The genes are TRBV7-8 and TRBJ2-1, with TRBD2 identical over 8 bases. Unmatched junction bases numbered 13, after V lost 1 base and J lost 5 bases. CDR1 SGHVS and CDR2 FQNEAQ come from the germline V gene. This CDR3 region has 18 residues. For the CDR3, the DNA is TGTGCCAGCAGCTTAGAACGGTTAGCGGGGAACTTTCACAATGAGCAGTTCTTC. It encodes CASSLERLAGNFHNEQFF.

The chain joins TRBV20-1 to TRBJ2-3, with 8 bases identical to TRBD2. The junction had 4 bases not matched to a gene; V was cut back by 0 bases and J by 2 bases. From germline, CDR1 is DFQATT and CDR2 SNEGSKA (reference sequence). There are 15 residues in the CDR3. The CDR3 sequence: CSAREAGGPTDTQYF. The DNA of the CDR3 is TGCAGTGCTAGAGAGGCGGGGGGTCCCACAGATACGCAGTATTTT.